The rows below give T cell receptor beta chains drawn from one sample of a study of technical replicates of blood from several donors. Assay: immunoSEQ multiplex PCR; the TCRdb copy retains only in-frame clones and omits some. Here the sample spans about 70,000 clones, about 94% being singletons. Sequencing was carried out using T cells isolated from PBMCs. The receptors here all came from a human donor in good health. Each CDR3 is given with its conserved first and last residue. A D gene is named only where the DNA matches it firmly. Some rows mark clone size as missing; the rest say once, few, many or name a class of expanded clone.

>.|.|TRBJ1-5|TRBV21-1
TGTGCCAGCAGCATTCTAGGACAGACCCCCAATCAGCCCCAGCATTTT
CASSILGQTPNQPQHF
>.|TRBD2|TRBJ2-3|TRBV5-4
TGTGCCAGCAGCTTGAGCCTAGCGGGAGTCTCAGATACGCAGTATTTT
CASSLSLAGVSDTQYF
>once|TRBD2|TRBJ2-1|TRBV6-5
TGTGCCAGCAGTCTTAGCGGGAGGCTTCGTAATGAGCAGTTCTTC
CASSLSGRLRNEQFF
>few|TRBD1|TRBJ2-7|TRBV14
TGTGCCAGCAGCCAACCGAGACAGGGAGCGGAGCAGTACTTC
CASSQPRQGAEQYF
>.|TRBD2|TRBJ2-1|TRBV19
TGTGCCACCCAAGCGGGAGTGGTCTACAATGAGCAGTTCTTC
CATQAGVVYNEQFF
>.|.|TRBJ2-7|TRBV28
TGTGCCAGCAGTTTATTGGGGCACGAGCAGTACTTC
CASSLLGHEQYF
>.|TRBD1|TRBJ1-2|TRBV7-9
TGTGCCAGCAGCTCTGACAGGGGGTTTTCTGGCTACACCTTC
CASSSDRGFSGYTF
>.|TRBD2|TRBJ2-1|TRBV27
TGTGCCAGCAGCGTGACGGCTAGCGGGGGTAGGGGGGGTGAGCAGTTCTTC
CASSVTASGGRGGEQFF
>.|.|TRBJ1-1|TRBV5-1
TGCGCCAGCACCCCGAGGGGGTCTTATAACACTGAAGCTTTCTTT
CASTPRGSYNTEAFF
>.|TRBD1|TRBJ2-7|TRBV11-2
TGTGCCAGCAGCGCCGGACAGGCTATCTACGAGCAGTACTTC
CASSAGQAIYEQYF
>once|TRBD1|TRBJ1-1|TRBV4-1
TGCGCCAGCAGCAACGAACGGACAGGGTGGACTGAAGCTTTCTTT
CASSNERTGWTEAFF
>.|TRBD2|TRBJ2-5|TRBV6-1
TGTGCCAGCAGTAAAGCGGGGGGGCAAGAGACCCAGTACTTC
CASSKAGGQETQYF
>.|TRBD1|TRBJ1-2|TRBV5-4
TGTGCCAGCAGCGCTCGCGGACAGGGAGTAGGCTACACCTTC
CASSARGQGVGYTF
>.|.|TRBJ1-2|TRBV5-1
TGCGCCAGCAGCTCAACATTAGCTTACGGGAGAGCACTGCCTGGTGGCTACACCTTC
CASSSTLAYGRALPGGYTF
>.|TRBD2|TRBJ2-2|TRBV4-3
TGCGCCAGCAGCCAAGATCTAGATCCTAGCGGGAGGGGATGGACCGGGGAGCTGTTTTTT
CASSQDLDPSGRGWTGELFF
>.|TRBD2|TRBJ2-3|TRBV7-2
TGTGCCAGCAGCTTAGGGGTCCAAACAGGACTAGCGTATACAGATACGCAGTATTTT
CASSLGVQTGLAYTDTQYF
>.|.|TRBJ1-1|TRBV18
TGTGCCAGCTCACCACGGGGGGACACTGAAGCTTTCTTT
CASSPRGDTEAFF
>.|TRBD1|TRBJ2-7|TRBV15
TGTGCCACCAGCAGGCCAGGGGGCTCTTACGAGCAGTACTTC
CATSRPGGSYEQYF
>few|.|TRBJ2-7|TRBV4-3
TGCGCCAGCAGCCAAGATTCTAAGGCACGGGACTACGAGCAGTACTTC
CASSQDSKARDYEQYF
>.|TRBD2|TRBJ2-7|TRBV6-6
TGTGCCAGCAGTCCATCGGGAGCGGGAGGGTCTTACGAGCAGTACTTC
CASSPSGAGGSYEQYF
>once|TRBD1|TRBJ1-5|TRBV7-9
TGTGCCAGCAGCCGTGGACAGGGGCCTCTACTGCTCAATCAGCCCCAGCATTTT
CASSRGQGPLLLNQPQHF
>.|TRBD1|TRBJ1-1|TRBV10-3
TGTGCCACGCTAGAGAACAGGGGGACGGAGGGGACTGAAGCTTTCTTT
CATLENRGTEGTEAFF
>.|TRBD1|TRBJ2-1|TRBV6-1
TGTGCCAGCAGTGCCGCAACAGGGGGCAGGGAGCAGTTCTTC
CASSAATGGREQFF
>.|.|TRBJ2-7|TRBV6-4
TGTGCCAGCAGTGCAGGACTACCCTACGAGCAGTACTTC
CASSAGLPYEQYF
>.|TRBD1|TRBJ2-3|TRBV4-3
TGCGCCAGCAGCCTAGGTTTTAGGACAGGGGAGACAGATACGCAGTATTTT
CASSLGFRTGETDTQYF
>.|.|TRBJ2-2|TRBV10-1
TGCGCCAGCAGTCTAGCGAGCACCGGGGAGCTGTTTTTT
CASSLASTGELFF
>.|.|TRBJ1-1|TRBV28
TGTGCCAGCAGTTTATTATGGGGGACAAGGACTGAAGCTTTCTTT
CASSLLWGTRTEAFF
>.|TRBD1|TRBJ1-5|TRBV5-4
TGTGCCAGCAGCTTGGGGGACAGTCAGCCCCAGCATTTT
CASSLGDSQPQHF
>.|TRBD1|TRBJ1-2|TRBV28
TGTGCCAGCACCAATCCCCAGGGGGCAACTGGCTACACCTTC
CASTNPQGATGYTF
>.|.|TRBJ2-7|TRBV21-1
TGTGCCAGCAGCCCGACAGGGCGCGAGCAGTACTTC
CASSPTGREQYF
>.|.|TRBJ2-1|TRBV11-2
TGTGCCAGCAGCTCCTTATACAATGAGCAGTTCTTC
CASSSLYNEQFF
>once|TRBD2|TRBJ2-5|TRBV23-1
TGCGCCAGCAGTCAAACCGATGCGAGGCTAGCGGGAGTCCCCCAGTCCCGACAGACCCAGTACTTC
CASSQTDARLAGVPQSRQTQYF
>.|TRBD1|TRBJ2-5|TRBV19
TGTGCCAGTAGTATAGGACAGGGTCAAGAGACCCAGTACTTC
CASSIGQGQETQYF
>.|.|TRBJ1-1|TRBV28
TGTGCCAGCAGTTTTATAGGAGAGACTGAAGCTTTCTTT
CASSFIGETEAFF
>.|TRBD1|TRBJ2-7|TRBV7-9
TGTGCCAGCAGCTTCGGGACAGGCCGTTCCTACGAGCAGTACTTC
CASSFGTGRSYEQYF
>.|.|TRBJ2-7|TRBV5-1
TGCGCCAGCAGCATGGGGGCATACGAGCAGTACTTC
CASSMGAYEQYF
>.|.|TRBJ2-7|TRBV6-5
TGTGCCAGCAGCTACCACCGGGACATAGCCTACGAGCAGTACTTC
CASSYHRDIAYEQYF
>.|.|TRBJ1-4|TRBV9
TGTGCCAGCAGCGCCACCCCTGGGCAGGGAGAAAAACTGTTTTTT
CASSATPGQGEKLFF
>.|TRBD2|TRBJ2-2|TRBV28
TGTGCCAGCAGGAGAGGACTAGCGGGAGCGCGGGCCGGGGAGCTGTTTTTT
CASRRGLAGARAGELFF
>.|.|TRBJ2-7|TRBV28
TGTGCCAGCAGTTTGGGGGCTGCAGCGTACGAGCAGTACTTC
CASSLGAAAYEQYF
>.|TRBD1|TRBJ2-3|TRBV12-5
TGTGCTAGTGGTCCCGGGACAGGGAAGGGAGAGGGTACGCAGTATTTT
CASGPGTGKGEGTQYF
>.|TRBD1|TRBJ1-1|TRBV28
TGTGCCAGCAGCTTAGCAGGGGGTAAAGCTTTCTTT
CASSLAGGKAFF
>once|.|TRBJ1-4|TRBV25-1
TGTGCCAGCAGTGAATACCGGGACTCAACTAATGAAAAACTGTTTTTT
CASSEYRDSTNEKLFF
>.|.|TRBJ2-1|TRBV5-6
TGTGCCAGCAGCTCCAATTACAATGAGCAGTTCTTC
CASSSNYNEQFF
>.|.|TRBJ2-1|TRBV2
TGTGCCAGCAGTAGGGGGAATGAGCAGTTCTTC
CASSRGNEQFF
>.|.|TRBJ1-2|TRBV11-2
TGTGCCAGCAGCTTACTCCAGGCATATGGCTACACCTTC
CASSLLQAYGYTF
>.|TRBD1|TRBJ2-2|TRBV25-1
TGTGCCACCAAAAAGACAGGGCTAGAAGGGGAGCTGTTTTTT
CATKKTGLEGELFF
>.|.|TRBJ2-2|TRBV11-3
TGTGCCAGCAGCTTATCATACGGCACCGGGGAGCTGTTTTTT
CASSLSYGTGELFF
>.|.|TRBJ2-7|TRBV13
TGTGCCAGCAGCTCAGGACTGAGGCCCTACGAGCAGTACTTC
CASSSGLRPYEQYF
>.|.|TRBJ1-2|TRBV11-2
TGTGCCAGCAAATTCCGGGATCGGGACTATGGCTACACCTTC
CASKFRDRDYGYTF
>.|TRBD1|TRBJ1-1|TRBV4-1
TGCGCCAGCAGCCAAGCGGGACAGTTTGGGGGGTATCCTGAAGCTTTCTTT
CASSQAGQFGGYPEAFF
>few|.|TRBJ1-5|TRBV28
TGTGCCAGCAGTCTTCAGGGTATTGAAATCCGGCCCCAGCATTTT
CASSLQGIEIRPQHF
>once|.|TRBJ1-5|TRBV7-6
TGTGCCAGCAGCTTGCATGTTTCAGGGGGCAATCAGCCCCAGCATTTT
CASSLHVSGGNQPQHF
>.|TRBD2|TRBJ2-7|TRBV6-5
TGTGCCAGCAGTTTCCTAGCGGGTTTCAACGAGCAGTACTTC
CASSFLAGFNEQYF